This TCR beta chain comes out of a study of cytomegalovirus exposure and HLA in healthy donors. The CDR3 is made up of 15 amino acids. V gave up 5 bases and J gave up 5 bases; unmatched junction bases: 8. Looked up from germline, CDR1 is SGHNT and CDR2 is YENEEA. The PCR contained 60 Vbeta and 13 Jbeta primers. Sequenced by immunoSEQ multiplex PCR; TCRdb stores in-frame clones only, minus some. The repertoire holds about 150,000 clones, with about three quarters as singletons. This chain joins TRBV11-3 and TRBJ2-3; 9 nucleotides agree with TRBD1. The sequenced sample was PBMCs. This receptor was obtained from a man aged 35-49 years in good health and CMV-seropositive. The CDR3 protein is CASSPTGGVLDTQYF. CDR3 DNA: TGTGCCAGCAGCCCTACAGGGGGCGTATTAGATACGCAGTATTTT.